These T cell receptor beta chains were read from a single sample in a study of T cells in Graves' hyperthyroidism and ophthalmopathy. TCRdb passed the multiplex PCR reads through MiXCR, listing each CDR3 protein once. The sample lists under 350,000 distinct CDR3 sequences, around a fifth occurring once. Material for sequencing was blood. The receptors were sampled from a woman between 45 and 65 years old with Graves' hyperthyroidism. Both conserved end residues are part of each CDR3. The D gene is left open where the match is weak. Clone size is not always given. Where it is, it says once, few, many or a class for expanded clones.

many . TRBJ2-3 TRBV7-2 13 CASSLGQADTQYF TGTGCCAGCAGCTTAGGACAGGCAGATACGCAGTATTTT
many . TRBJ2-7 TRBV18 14 CASSPRTAADEQYF TGTGCCAGCTCACCACGGACAGCCGCGGACGAGCAGTACTTC
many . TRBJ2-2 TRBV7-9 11 CASSPQGELFF TGTGCCAGCAGCCCTCAAGGGGAGCTGTTTTTT
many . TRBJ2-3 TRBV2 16 CASSVSRLARGDTQYF TGTGCCAGCAGTGTCAGTAGGCTAGCGCGAGGGGATACGCAGTATTTT
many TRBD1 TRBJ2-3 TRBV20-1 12 CSATGGTDTQYF TGCAGTGCGACAGGGGGCACAGATACGCAGTATTTT
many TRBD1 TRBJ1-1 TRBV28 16 CASSLFSGQSNTEAFF TGTGCCAGCAGTTTATTTTCGGGACAGTCGAACACTGAAGCTTTCTTT
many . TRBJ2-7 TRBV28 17 CASSLSFISWQNYEQYF TGTGCCAGCAGTTTATCTTTTATTTCGTGGCAGAACTACGAGCAGTACTTC
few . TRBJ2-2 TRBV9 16 CASSVGTDLNTGELFF TGTGCCAGCAGCGTAGGGACAGATCTCAACACCGGGGAGCTGTTTTTT
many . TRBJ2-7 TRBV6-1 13 CASSEISGYEQYF TGTGCCAGCAGTGAAATAAGTGGATACGAGCAGTACTTC
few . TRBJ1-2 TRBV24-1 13 CATSDRRNYGYTF TGTGCCACCAGTGACAGACGAAACTATGGCTACACCTTC
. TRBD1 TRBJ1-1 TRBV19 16 CASTPLLGQGGTEAFF TGTGCCAGTACCCCGCTGCTGGGACAGGGAGGCACTGAAGCTTTCTTT
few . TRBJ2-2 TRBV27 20 CASSYSGALSGRPFTGELFF TGTGCCAGCAGTTACTCCGGGGCCCTCAGTGGGAGACCCTTCACCGGGGAGCTGTTTTTT
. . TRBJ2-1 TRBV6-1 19 CASSEGGRGWGHNLNEQFF TGTGCCAGCAGTGAAGGGGGGAGGGGATGGGGACACAACTTGAATGAGCAGTTCTTC
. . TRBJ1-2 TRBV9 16 CASSGHTQQGNYGYTF TGTGCCAGCAGCGGACACACGCAGCAGGGCAACTATGGCTACACCTTC
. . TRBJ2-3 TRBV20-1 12 CSASTGADTQYF TGCAGTGCTAGCACTGGGGCAGATACGCAGTATTTT
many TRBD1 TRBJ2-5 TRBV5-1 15 CASSSQSDREETQYF TGCGCCAGCAGCTCCCAATCGGACAGGGAAGAGACCCAGTACTTC
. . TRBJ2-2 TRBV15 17 CATSRDEWGPNTGELFF TGTGCCACCAGCAGAGATGAATGGGGTCCGAACACCGGGGAGCTGTTTTTT
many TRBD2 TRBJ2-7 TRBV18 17 CASSPPFTSASSYEQYF TGTGCCAGCTCACCACCCTTTACTAGCGCGAGCTCCTACGAGCAGTACTTC
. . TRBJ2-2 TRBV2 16 CASSELLGTTRLALFF TGTGCCAGCAGTGAATTATTGGGGACCACTCGCCTCGCGCTGTTTTTT
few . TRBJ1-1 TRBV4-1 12 CASRGLGTEAFF TGCGCCAGCAGGGGGCTGGGCACTGAAGCTTTCTTT